This T cell receptor beta chain was documented in a study of naive and memory T cell subsets. Study-level findings and limits: A few larger clonotypes appeared in naive repertoires, especially CD8, possibly memory cells re-expressing CD45RA. A clonotype means one alpha or beta sequence, not an alpha/beta pair.

Both TRBC1 and TRBC2 were covered by a beta constant-region primer of two equimolar oligonucleotides. Four rounds of PCR amplified the ligated cDNA using nested alpha and beta constant-region primers plus SP2. TCRdb analysed the UMI-ligation and nested PCR reads with MiXCR anew, one entry per CDR3 protein. The sample holds about 90,000 distinct CDR3 sequences, around 10% seen once. CD8 T cells were positively selected from what remained after CD4 positive selection. Comment on this clonotype: What it binds is not known.

The CDR3 is 14 amino acids. Germline CDR1 SGHNT, CDR2 YYREEE (reference sequence). The V end was cut by 3 bases, the J end by 4 bases, with 13 bases between. V is TRBV5-4 and J is TRBJ1-1; D not resolved. This sequence originates from a human donor in good health. Sequenced sample: naive CD4+ T cells from blood. CDR3 in DNA: TGTGCCAGCAGCTGGGTGATCGAGGTCACTGAAGCTTTCTTT. This sequence encodes CASSWVIEVTEAFF. Supplemented by reference TRBV5-4 and TRBJ1-1, the full variable domain reads ETGVTQSPTHLIKTRGQQVTLRCSSQSGHNTVSWYQQALGQGPQFIFQYYREEENGRGNFPPRFSGLQFPNYSSELNVNALELDDSALYLCASSWVIEVTEAFFGQGTRLTVV.